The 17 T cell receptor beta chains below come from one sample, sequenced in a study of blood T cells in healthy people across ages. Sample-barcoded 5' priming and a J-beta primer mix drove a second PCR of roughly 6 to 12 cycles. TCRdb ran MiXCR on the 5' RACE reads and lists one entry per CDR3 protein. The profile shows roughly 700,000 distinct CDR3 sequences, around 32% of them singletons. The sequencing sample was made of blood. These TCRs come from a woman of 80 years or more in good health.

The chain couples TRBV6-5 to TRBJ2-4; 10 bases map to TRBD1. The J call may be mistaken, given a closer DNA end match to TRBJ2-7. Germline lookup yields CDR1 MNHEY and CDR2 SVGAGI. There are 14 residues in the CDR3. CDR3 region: CASVRGTGDYEQYF. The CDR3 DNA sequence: TGTGCCAGCGTCAGGGGGACAGGGGACTACGAGCAGTACTTC.

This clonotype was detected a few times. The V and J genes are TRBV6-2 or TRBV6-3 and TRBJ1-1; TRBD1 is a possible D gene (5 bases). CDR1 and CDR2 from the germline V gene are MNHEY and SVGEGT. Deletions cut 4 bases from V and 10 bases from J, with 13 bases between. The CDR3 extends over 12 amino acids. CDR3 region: CASSFEGTSAFF. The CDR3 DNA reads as TGTGCCAGCAGTTTCGAGGGGACTTCAGCTTTCTTT.

CDR3 DNA: TGTGCCAGCAGTTTACTATTTACAGGGGGCCCACAAGAGACCCAGTACTTC. Amino acid sequence: CASSLLFTGGPQETQYF. The chain joins TRBV27 to TRBJ2-5, with 9 nucleotides matching TRBD1. Looked up from germline, CDR1 is MNHEY and CDR2 is SMNVEV (reference sequence). V lost 2 bases and J lost 2; bases outside the gene matches: 9. The CDR3 spans 17 residues.

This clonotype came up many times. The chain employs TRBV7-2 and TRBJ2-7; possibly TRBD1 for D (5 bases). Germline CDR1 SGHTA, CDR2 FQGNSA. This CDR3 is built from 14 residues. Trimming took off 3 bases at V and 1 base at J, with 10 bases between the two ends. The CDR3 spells CASSFGRESYEQYF. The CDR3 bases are TGTGCCAGCAGCTTCGGCAGGGAATCCTACGAGCAGTACTTC.

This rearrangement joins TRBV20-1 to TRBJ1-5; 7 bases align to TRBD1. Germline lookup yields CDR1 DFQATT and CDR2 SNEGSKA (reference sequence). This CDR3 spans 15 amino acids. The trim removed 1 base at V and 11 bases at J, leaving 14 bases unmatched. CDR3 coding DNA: TGCAGTGCTAGAGGTGCCGACAGGGAATCTATGGCCCAGCATTTT. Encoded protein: CSARGADRESMAQHF.

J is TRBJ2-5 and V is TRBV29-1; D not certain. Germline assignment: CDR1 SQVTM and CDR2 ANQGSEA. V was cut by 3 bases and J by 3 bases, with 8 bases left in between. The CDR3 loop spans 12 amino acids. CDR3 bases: TGCAGCGTTGAGGGCAGGAAAGAGACCCAGTACTTC. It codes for CSVEGRKETQYF.

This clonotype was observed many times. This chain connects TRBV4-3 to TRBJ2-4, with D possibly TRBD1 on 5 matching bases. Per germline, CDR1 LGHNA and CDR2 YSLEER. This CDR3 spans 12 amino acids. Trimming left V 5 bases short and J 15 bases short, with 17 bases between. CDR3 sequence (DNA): TGCGCCAGCAGCGATGGTGGACATTTGAGGTACTTC. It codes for CASSDGGHLRYF.

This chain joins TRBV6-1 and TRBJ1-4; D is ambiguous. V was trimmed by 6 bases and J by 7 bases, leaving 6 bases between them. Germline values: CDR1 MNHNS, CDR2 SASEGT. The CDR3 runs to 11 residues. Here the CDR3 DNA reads TGTGCCAGCAGCAAGAGTGAAAAACTGTTTTTT. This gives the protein CASSKSEKLFF.

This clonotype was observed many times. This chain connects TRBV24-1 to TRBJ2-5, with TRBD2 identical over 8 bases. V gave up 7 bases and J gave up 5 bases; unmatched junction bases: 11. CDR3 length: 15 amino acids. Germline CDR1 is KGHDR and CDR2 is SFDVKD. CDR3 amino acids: CATRAAGGAAETQYF. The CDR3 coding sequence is TGTGCCACCAGGGCTGCCGGGGGGGCCGCGGAGACCCAGTACTTC.

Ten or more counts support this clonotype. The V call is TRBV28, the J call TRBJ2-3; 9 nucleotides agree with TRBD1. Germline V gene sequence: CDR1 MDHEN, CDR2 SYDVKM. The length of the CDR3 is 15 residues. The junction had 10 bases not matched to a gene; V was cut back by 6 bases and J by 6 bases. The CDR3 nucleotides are TGTGCCAGCAGCTCCACGGGACAGGGTCTGGATACGCAGTATTTT. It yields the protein CASSSTGQGLDTQYF.

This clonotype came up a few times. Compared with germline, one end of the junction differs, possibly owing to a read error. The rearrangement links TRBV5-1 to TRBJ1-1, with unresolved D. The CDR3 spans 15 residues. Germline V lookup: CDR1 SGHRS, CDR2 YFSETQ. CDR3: CVSSLGSLGNTEAFF. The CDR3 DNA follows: TGCGTCAGCAGCTTGGGGTCGTTAGGGAACACTGAAGCTTTCTTT.

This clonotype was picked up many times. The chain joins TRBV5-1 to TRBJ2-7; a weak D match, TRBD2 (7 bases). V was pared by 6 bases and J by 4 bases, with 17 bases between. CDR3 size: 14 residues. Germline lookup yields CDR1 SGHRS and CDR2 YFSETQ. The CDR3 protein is CASTRGGGAYEQYF. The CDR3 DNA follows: TGCGCCAGCACCCGAGGGGGGGGCGCGTACGAGCAGTACTTC.

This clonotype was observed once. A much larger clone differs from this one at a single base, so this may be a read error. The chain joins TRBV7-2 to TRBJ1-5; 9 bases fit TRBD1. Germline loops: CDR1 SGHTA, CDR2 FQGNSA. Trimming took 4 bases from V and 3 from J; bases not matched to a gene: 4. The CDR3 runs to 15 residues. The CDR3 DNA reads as TGTGCCAGCAGCTGGGGACAGGGCCCCAATCAGCCCCAGCATTTT. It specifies CASSWGQGPNQPQHF. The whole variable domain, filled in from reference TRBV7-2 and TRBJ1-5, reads GAGVSQSPSNKVTEKGKDVELRCDPISGHTALYWYRQSLGQGLEFLIYFQGNSAPDKSGLPSDRFSAERTGGSVSTLTIQRTQQEDSAVYLCASSWGQGPNQPQHFGDGTRLSIL.

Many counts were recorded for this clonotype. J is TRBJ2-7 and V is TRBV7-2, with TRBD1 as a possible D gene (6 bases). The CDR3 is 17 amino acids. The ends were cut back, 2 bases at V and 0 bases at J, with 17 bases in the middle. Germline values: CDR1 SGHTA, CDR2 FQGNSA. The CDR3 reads CASSLLGTGTPSYEQYF. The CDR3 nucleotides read TGTGCCAGCAGCTTACTCGGAACAGGGACCCCCTCCTACGAGCAGTACTTC.

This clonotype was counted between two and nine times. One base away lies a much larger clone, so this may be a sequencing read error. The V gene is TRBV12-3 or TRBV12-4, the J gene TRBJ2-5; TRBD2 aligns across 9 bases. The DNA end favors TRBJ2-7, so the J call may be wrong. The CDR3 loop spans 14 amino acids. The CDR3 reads CASSSGGGGYEQYF. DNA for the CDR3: TGTGCCAGCAGTTCAGGCGGGGGGGGCTACGAGCAGTACTTC.

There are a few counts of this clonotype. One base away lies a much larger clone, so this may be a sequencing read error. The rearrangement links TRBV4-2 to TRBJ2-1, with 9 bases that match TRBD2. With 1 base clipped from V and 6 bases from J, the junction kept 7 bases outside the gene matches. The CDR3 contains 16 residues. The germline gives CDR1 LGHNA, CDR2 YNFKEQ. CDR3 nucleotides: TGTGCCAGCAGCCAAGGGGGGCGGGGGGGCCCCAATGAGCAGTTCTTC. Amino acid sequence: CASSQGGRGGPNEQFF.

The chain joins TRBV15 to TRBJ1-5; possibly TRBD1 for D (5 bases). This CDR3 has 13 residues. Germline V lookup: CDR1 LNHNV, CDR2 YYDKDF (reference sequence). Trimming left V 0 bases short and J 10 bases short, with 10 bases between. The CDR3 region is CATSRDQGEPQHF. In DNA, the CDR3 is TGTGCCACCAGCAGAGATCAGGGCGAACCCCAGCATTTT.